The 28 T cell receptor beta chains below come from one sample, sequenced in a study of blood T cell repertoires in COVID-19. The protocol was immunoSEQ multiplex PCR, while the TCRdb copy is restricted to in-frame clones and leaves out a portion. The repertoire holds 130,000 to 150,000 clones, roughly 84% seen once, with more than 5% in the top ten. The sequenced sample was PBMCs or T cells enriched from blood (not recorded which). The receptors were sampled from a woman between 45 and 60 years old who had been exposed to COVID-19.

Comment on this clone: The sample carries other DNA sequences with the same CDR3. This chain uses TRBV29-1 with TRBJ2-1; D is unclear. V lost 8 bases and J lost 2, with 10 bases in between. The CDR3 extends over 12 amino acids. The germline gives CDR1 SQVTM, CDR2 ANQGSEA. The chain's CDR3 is CSPRSAYNEQFF. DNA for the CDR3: TGCAGCCCTAGGAGCGCCTACAATGAGCAGTTCTTC.

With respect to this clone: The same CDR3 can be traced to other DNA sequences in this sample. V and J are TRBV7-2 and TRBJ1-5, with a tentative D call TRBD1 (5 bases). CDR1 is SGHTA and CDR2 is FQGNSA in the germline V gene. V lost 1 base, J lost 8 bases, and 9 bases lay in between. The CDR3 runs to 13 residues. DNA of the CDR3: TGTGCCAGCAGCTTAGTCGGGGGTAAGCCCCAGCATTTT. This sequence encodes CASSLVGGKPQHF.

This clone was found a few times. The CDR3 here is CASSPGGTSWNEQFF. CDR3 bases: TGTGCCAGTAGTCCCGGGGGGACTAGCTGGAATGAGCAGTTCTTC. The V call is TRBV19, the J call TRBJ2-1, with TRBD2 matching over 9 bases. The length of the CDR3 is 15 residues. Germline values: CDR1 LNHDA, CDR2 SQIVND (reference sequence). Germline trimming cut 5 bases from V and 7 bases from J; bases unmatched to any gene: 9.

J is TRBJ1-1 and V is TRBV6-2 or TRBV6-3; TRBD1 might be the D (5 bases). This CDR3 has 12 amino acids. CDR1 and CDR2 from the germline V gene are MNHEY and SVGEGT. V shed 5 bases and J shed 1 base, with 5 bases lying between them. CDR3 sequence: CASSTGNTEAFF. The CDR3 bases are TGTGCCAGCAGTACAGGGAACACTGAAGCTTTCTTT.

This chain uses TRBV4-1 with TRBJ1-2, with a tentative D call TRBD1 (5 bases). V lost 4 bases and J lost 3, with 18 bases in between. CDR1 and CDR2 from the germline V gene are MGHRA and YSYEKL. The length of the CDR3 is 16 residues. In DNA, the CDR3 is TGCGCCAGCAGCCCCAACTGGGACGGAGGGCACTATGGCTACACCTTC. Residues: CASSPNWDGGHYGYTF.

The CDR3 DNA is TGTGCCAGCAGCCTAACCGGGAACTCCTACAATGAGCAGTTCTTC. It is translated as CASSLTGNSYNEQFF. This chain connects TRBV7-9 to TRBJ2-1; tentative D call: TRBD2 (5 bases). CDR3 length equals 15 residues. Germline lookup yields CDR1 SEHNR and CDR2 FQNEAQ (reference sequence). V lost 5 bases, J lost 0 bases, and 11 bases lay in between.

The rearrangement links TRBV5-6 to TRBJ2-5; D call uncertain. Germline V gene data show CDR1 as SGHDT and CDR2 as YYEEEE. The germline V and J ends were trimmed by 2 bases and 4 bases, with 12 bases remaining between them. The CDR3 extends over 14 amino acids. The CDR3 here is CASSFIFNRETQYF. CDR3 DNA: TGTGCCAGCAGCTTTATCTTTAATCGAGAGACCCAGTACTTC.

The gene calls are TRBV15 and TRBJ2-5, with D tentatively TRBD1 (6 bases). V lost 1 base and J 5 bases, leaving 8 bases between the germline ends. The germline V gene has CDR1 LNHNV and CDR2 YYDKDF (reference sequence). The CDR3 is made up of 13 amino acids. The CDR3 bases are TGTGCCACCAGCAGAGGGCAGGGGGAGACCCAGTACTTC. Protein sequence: CATSRGQGETQYF.

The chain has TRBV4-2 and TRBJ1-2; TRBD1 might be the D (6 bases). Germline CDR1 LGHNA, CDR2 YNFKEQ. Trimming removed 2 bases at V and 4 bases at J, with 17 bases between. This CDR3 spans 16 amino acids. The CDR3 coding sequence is TGTGCCAGCAGCCAACCTAGGGGGGGCTCCCCCTATGGCTACACCTTC. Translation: CASSQPRGGSPYGYTF.

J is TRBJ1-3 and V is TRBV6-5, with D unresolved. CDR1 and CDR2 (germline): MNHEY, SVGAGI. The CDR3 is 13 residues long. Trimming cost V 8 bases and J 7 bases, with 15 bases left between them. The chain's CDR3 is CASFEGQGNTIYF. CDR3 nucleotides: TGTGCCAGCTTTGAGGGCCAAGGGAACACCATATATTTT.

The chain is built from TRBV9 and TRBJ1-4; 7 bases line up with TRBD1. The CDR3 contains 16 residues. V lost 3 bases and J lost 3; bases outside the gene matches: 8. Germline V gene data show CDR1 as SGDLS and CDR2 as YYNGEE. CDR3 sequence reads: CASSAIHRGPNEKLFF. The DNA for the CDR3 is TGTGCCAGCAGCGCCATTCACAGGGGACCTAATGAAAAACTGTTTTTT. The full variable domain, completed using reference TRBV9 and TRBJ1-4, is DSGVTQTPKHLITATGQRVTLRCSPRSGDLSVYWYQQSLDQGLQFLIQYYNGEERAKGNILERFSAQQFPDLHSELNLSSLELGDSALYFCASSAIHRGPNEKLFFGSGTQLSVL.

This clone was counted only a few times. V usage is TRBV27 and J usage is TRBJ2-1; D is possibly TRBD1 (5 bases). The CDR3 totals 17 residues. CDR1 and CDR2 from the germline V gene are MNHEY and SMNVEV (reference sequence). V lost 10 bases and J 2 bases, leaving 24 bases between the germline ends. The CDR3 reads CATSKTGGAGPYNEQFF. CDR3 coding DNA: TGTGCCACCTCTAAAACTGGTGGCGCAGGGCCCTACAATGAGCAGTTCTTC.

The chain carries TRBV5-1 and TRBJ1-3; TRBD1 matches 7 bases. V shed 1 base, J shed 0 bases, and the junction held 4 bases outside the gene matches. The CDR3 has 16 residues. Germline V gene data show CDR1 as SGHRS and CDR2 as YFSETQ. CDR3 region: CASSLTGAFSGNTIYF. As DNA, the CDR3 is TGCGCCAGCAGCTTGACAGGGGCGTTCTCTGGAAACACCATATATTTT.

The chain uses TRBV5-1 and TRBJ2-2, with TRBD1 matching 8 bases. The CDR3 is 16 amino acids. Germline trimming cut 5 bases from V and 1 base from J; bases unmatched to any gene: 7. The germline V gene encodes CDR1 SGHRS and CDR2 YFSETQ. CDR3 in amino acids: CASRPDRGLNTGELFF. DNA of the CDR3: TGCGCCAGCAGACCCGACAGGGGATTGAACACCGGGGAGCTGTTTTTT.

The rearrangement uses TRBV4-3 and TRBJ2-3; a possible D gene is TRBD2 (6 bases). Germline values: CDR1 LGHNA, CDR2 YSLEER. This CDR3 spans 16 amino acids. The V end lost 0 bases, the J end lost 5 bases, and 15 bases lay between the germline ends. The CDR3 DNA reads TGCGCCAGCAGCCAAGATGCGACGGGAGTGGTAGATACGCAGTATTTT. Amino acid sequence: CASSQDATGVVDTQYF.

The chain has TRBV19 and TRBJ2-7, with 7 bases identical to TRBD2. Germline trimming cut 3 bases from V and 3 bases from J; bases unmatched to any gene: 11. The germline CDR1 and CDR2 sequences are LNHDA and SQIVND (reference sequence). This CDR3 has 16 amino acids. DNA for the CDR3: TGTGCCAGTAGTATGGGAAAAAGCGGGACCTACTACGAGCAGTACTTC. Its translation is CASSMGKSGTYYEQYF.

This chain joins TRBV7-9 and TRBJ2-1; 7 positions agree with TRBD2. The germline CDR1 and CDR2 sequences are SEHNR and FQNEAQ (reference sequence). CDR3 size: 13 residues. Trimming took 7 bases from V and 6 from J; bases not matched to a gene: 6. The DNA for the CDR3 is TGTGCCAGCACCGGACCGGGGGGCAATGAGCAGTTCTTC. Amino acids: CASTGPGGNEQFF.

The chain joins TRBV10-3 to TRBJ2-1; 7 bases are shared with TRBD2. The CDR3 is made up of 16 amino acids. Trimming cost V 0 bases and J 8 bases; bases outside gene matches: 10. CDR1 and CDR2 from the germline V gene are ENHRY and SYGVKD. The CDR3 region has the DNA TGTGCCATCAGTGAGTCGACTCCGCGGGAGAGGTATGAGCAGTTCTTC. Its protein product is CAISESTPRERYEQFF.

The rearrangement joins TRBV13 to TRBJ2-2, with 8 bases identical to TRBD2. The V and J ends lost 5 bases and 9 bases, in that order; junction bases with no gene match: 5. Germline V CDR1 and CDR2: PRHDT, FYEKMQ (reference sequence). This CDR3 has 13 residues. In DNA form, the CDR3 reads TGTGCCAGCAGCCTCGGGGGGGCCCGGGAGCTGTTTTTT. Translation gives CASSLGGARELFF. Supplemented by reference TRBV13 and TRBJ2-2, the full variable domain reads AAGVIQSPRHLIKEKRETATLKCYPIPRHDTVYWYQQGPGQDPQFLISFYEKMQSDKGSIPDRFSAQQFSDYHSELNMSSLELGDSALYFCASSLGGARELFFGEGSRLTVL.

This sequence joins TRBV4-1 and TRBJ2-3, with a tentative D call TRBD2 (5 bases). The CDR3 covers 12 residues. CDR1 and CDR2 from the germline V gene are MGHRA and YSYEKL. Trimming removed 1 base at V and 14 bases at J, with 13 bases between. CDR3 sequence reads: CASSQGLLGPYF. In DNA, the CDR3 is TGCGCCAGCAGCCAAGGACTATTAGGGCCGTATTTT.

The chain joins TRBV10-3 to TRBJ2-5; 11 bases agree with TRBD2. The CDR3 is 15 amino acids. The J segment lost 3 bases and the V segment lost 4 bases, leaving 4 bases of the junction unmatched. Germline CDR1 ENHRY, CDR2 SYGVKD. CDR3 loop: CAISGDSGGEETQYF. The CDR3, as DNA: TGTGCCATCAGTGGAGATAGCGGGGGGGAAGAGACCCAGTACTTC.

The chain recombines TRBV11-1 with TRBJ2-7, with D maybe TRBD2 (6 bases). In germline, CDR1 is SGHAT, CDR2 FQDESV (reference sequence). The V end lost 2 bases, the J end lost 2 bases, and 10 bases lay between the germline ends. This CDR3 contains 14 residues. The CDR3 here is CASSLRTGAYEQYF. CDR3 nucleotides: TGTGCCAGCAGCTTACGGACGGGGGCCTACGAGCAGTACTTC.

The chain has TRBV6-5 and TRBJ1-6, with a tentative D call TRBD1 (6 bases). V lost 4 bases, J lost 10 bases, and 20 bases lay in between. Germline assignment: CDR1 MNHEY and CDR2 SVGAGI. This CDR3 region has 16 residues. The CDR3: CASSLQRDTGYSPLHF. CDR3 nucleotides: TGTGCCAGCAGTTTACAACGGGACACGGGGTACTCACCCCTCCACTTT.

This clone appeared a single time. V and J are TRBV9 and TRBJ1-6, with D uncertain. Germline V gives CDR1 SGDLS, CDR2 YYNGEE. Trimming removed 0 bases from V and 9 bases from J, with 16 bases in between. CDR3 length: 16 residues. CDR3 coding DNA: TGTGCCAGCAGCGTAGAAAAACCCCCGGGTGGTTCACCCCTCCACTTT. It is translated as CASSVEKPPGGSPLHF.

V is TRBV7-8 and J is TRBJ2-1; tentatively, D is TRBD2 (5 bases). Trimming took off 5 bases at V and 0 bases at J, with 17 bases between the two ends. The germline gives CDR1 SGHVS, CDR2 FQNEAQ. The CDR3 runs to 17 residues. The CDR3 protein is CASSPRGSPSSYNEQFF. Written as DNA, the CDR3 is TGTGCCAGCAGCCCTCGGGGTAGCCCGAGCTCCTACAATGAGCAGTTCTTC.

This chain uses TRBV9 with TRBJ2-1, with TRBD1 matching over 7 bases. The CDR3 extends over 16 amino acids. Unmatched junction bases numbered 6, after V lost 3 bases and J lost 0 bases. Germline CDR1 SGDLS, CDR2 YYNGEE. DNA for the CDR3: TGTGCCAGCAGCGCCCAGACAGGGAGCTCCTACAATGAGCAGTTCTTC. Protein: CASSAQTGSSYNEQFF.

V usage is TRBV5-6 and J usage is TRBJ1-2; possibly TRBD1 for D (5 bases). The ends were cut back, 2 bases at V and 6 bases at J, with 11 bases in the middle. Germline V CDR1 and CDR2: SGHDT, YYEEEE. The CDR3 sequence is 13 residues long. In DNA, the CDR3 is TGTGCCAGCAGCTTTCCGGCAGGGAATGGCTACACCTTC. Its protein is CASSFPAGNGYTF. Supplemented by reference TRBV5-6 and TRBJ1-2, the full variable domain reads DAGVTQSPTHLIKTRGQQVTLRCSPKSGHDTVSWYQQALGQGPQFIFQYYEEEERQRGNFPDRFSGHQFPNYSSELNVNALLLGDSALYLCASSFPAGNGYTFGSGTRLTVV.

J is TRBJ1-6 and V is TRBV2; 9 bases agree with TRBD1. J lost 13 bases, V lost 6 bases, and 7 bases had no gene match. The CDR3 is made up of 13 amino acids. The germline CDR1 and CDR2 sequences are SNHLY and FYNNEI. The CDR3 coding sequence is TGTGCCAGCAGGACCGGGACAGGGCTCCCCCTCCACTTT. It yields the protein CASRTGTGLPLHF.